A selection of T cell receptor beta chains follows, all from one sample in a study of molecular identifiers for immune sequencing clone quantification. From the PCR reads, TCRdb called clonotypes with MiXCR, one entry per CDR3 protein. The table includes about 510,000 distinct CDR3 sequences, less than 30% detected once. The sample was naive CD8+ T cells from blood, with Jurkat cell RNA spiked in. The receptor set was obtained from a human donor in good health. Some libraries in this study had Jurkat cell RNA spiked in. The CDR3 runs from the conserved cysteine through the conserved F or W. Fields, in order: D gene, clone size, V gene, J gene, CDR3 protein, CDR3 DNA. D genes are given only for firm matches. Some rows mark clone size as missing; the rest say once, few, many or name a class of expanded clone.

d_call: .; clone_size: .; v_call: TRBV28; j_call: TRBJ1-2; cdr3_aa: CASSLGKSSYGYTF; cdr3_nt: TGTGCCAGCAGTTTGGGCAAATCAAGCTATGGCTACACCTTC
d_call: .; clone_size: .; v_call: TRBV9; j_call: TRBJ2-5; cdr3_aa: CASGVEAGTGQTQYF; cdr3_nt: TGTGCCAGCGGCGTAGAGGCCGGGACTGGGCAGACCCAGTACTTC
d_call: .; clone_size: many; v_call: TRBV27; j_call: TRBJ2-7; cdr3_aa: CASSLWAGGTEQYF; cdr3_nt: TGTGCCAGCAGTTTATGGGCCGGGGGCACCGAGCAGTACTTC
d_call: .; clone_size: once; v_call: TRBV9; j_call: TRBJ2-5; cdr3_aa: CASSVGQGKTHYF; cdr3_nt: TGTGCCAGCAGCGTAGGGCAGGGGAAGACCCACTACTTC
d_call: .; clone_size: many; v_call: TRBV5-4; j_call: TRBJ2-3; cdr3_aa: CASSLLDTQYF; cdr3_nt: TGTGCCAGCAGCTTGCTAGATACGCAGTATTTT
d_call: .; clone_size: few; v_call: TRBV7-9; j_call: TRBJ1-1; cdr3_aa: CATTARDIPLSFF; cdr3_nt: TGTGCCACAACGGCCCGGGACATCCCTTTATCTTTCTTT
d_call: .; clone_size: many; v_call: TRBV25-1; j_call: TRBJ2-7; cdr3_aa: CASSEYTVGEQYF; cdr3_nt: TGTGCCAGCAGTGAATACACGGTGGGCGAGCAGTACTTC
d_call: TRBD2; clone_size: .; v_call: TRBV30; j_call: TRBJ2-7; cdr3_aa: CAWSVRRGLAAYEQYF; cdr3_nt: TGTGCCTGGAGTGTCAGACGCGGACTAGCAGCCTACGAGCAGTACTTC
d_call: .; clone_size: .; v_call: TRBV7-2; j_call: TRBJ2-7; cdr3_aa: CASSSTWGVSRYEQYF; cdr3_nt: TGTGCCAGCAGCTCTACCTGGGGGGTATCTCGGTACGAGCAGTACTTC
d_call: .; clone_size: .; v_call: TRBV19; j_call: TRBJ2-7; cdr3_aa: CASSSAGTGNYEQYF; cdr3_nt: TGTGCCAGTAGTAGCGCCGGGACCGGGAACTACGAGCAGTACTTC
d_call: .; clone_size: many; v_call: TRBV4-1; j_call: TRBJ2-1; cdr3_aa: CASSQVGAVEQFF; cdr3_nt: TGCGCCAGCAGCCAAGTTGGGGCGGTTGAGCAGTTCTTC
d_call: .; clone_size: many; v_call: TRBV7-2; j_call: TRBJ2-1; cdr3_aa: CASRSKPLPYNEQFF; cdr3_nt: TGTGCCAGCAGATCAAAGCCACTACCATACAATGAGCAGTTCTTC
d_call: .; clone_size: many; v_call: TRBV6-2/TRBV6-3; j_call: TRBJ2-7; cdr3_aa: CASSSAAYEQYF; cdr3_nt: TGTGCCAGCAGTTCAGCGGCCTACGAGCAGTACTTC
d_call: .; clone_size: few; v_call: TRBV6-2/TRBV6-3; j_call: TRBJ2-5; cdr3_aa: CASSRNRRALDQETQYF; cdr3_nt: TGTGCCAGCAGTAGGAACCGGCGGGCTTTGGATCAAGAGACCCAGTACTTC
d_call: TRBD2; clone_size: .; v_call: TRBV15; j_call: TRBJ2-3; cdr3_aa: CATSRDGTSGTIDTQYF; cdr3_nt: TGTGCCACCAGCAGAGATGGGACTAGCGGCACGATAGATACGCAGTATTTT
d_call: TRBD1; clone_size: few; v_call: TRBV4-3; j_call: TRBJ2-7; cdr3_aa: CASSQGTGRPNEQYF; cdr3_nt: TGCGCCAGCAGCCAAGGGACAGGCCGACCGAACGAGCAGTACTTC
d_call: TRBD1; clone_size: .; v_call: TRBV12-5; j_call: TRBJ1-5; cdr3_aa: CASGPAIEDRLNQPQHF; cdr3_nt: TGTGCTAGTGGTCCAGCCATCGAGGACAGGTTGAATCAGCCCCAGCATTTT
d_call: .; clone_size: once; v_call: TRBV19; j_call: TRBJ2-1; cdr3_aa: CASSNLYEQFF; cdr3_nt: TGTGCCAGTAGTAACTTATATGAGCAGTTCTTC
d_call: .; clone_size: .; v_call: TRBV6-2/TRBV6-3; j_call: TRBJ1-1; cdr3_aa: CASRGPTNTEAFF; cdr3_nt: TGTGCCAGCAGGGGACCCACGAACACTGAAGCTTTCTTT
d_call: .; clone_size: .; v_call: TRBV5-1; j_call: TRBJ2-7; cdr3_aa: CASSLYPGEYEQYF; cdr3_nt: TGCGCCAGCAGCTTGTATCCAGGAGAATACGAGCAGTACTTC
d_call: TRBD2; clone_size: many; v_call: TRBV6-2/TRBV6-3; j_call: TRBJ2-2; cdr3_aa: CASERAGFTGELFF; cdr3_nt: TGTGCCAGCGAGCGAGCGGGATTCACCGGGGAGCTGTTTTTT
d_call: .; clone_size: .; v_call: TRBV28; j_call: TRBJ2-5; cdr3_aa: CASSFGGPGTQYF; cdr3_nt: TGTGCCAGCAGTTTTGGGGGTCCGGGGACCCAGTACTTC
d_call: .; clone_size: .; v_call: TRBV7-9; j_call: TRBJ2-3; cdr3_aa: CASSWPDSTDTQYF; cdr3_nt: TGTGCCAGCAGCTGGCCTGACAGCACAGATACGCAGTATTTT
d_call: .; clone_size: many; v_call: TRBV5-1; j_call: TRBJ1-3; cdr3_aa: CASSLDSPLYGNTIYF; cdr3_nt: TGCGCCAGCAGCTTGGACTCCCCCTTATATGGAAACACCATATATTTT